This TCR beta chain was obtained from a study of CD8+CD57+ T cells in acquired aplastic anemia. TCR beta VDJ and CDR3 were profiled, and genomic DNA was the template. TCRdb called the reads again in MiXCR, with one record for every CDR3 protein. The sample shows fewer than 100,000 distinct CDR3 sequences, about half of them seen only once. CDR1 is MNHEY and CDR2 is SMNVEV in the germline V gene (reference sequence). The germline V and J ends were trimmed by 3 bases and 8 bases, with 19 bases remaining between them. This CDR3 contains 15 residues. This clonotype was seen a few times. The sequence derives from a human donor in good health, serving as a control. This chain links TRBV27 with TRBJ1-2, with D perhaps matching TRBD1 (5 bases). Material: sorted CD4+, CD8+, or CD8+CD57+ T cells (not recorded which) from PBMCs. The CDR3 loop reads CASSFGVRGAGGYTF. In DNA, the CDR3 is TGTGCCAGCAGTTTCGGGGTCCGAGGGGCAGGAGGCTACACCTTC.